Sequencing of this T cell receptor beta chain was carried out in a study of T cell repertoires in cytomegalovirus infection. Remarks on this clonotype: The target antigen is unknown.

TCRdb re-called the reads with MiXCR, one entry per CDR3 protein. The sample records 95,000 to 150,000 distinct CDR3 sequences, 32% being singletons. Germline V CDR1 and CDR2: SQVTM, ANQGSEA. The germline V and J ends were trimmed by 3 bases and 5 bases, with 8 bases remaining between them. This CDR3 has 11 amino acids. This chain joins TRBV29-1 and TRBJ2-7; the D is unclear. The clonotype was recovered from a human donor in good health (CMV status not recorded). Some clones in this sample may be carry-over from other donors' samples. Sequenced material: CD8+ T cells from cultured PBMCs, taken from culture after CMV antigen stimulation. CDR3 region: CSVERGNEQYF. Written as DNA, the CDR3 is TGCAGCGTTGAGCGTGGGAACGAGCAGTACTTC.